Each of the 14 T cell receptor beta chains below was sequenced from the same sample in a study of T cell responses to AZD1222 COVID-19 vaccine. The table came from immunoSEQ multiplex PCR; TCRdb's copy has only in-frame clones and leaves some out. Altogether about 96,000 clones are present, approximately 90% being singletons, with the ten largest covering around 1.5%. Sequencing used peripheral blood, obtained on day 0 of AZD1222 vaccination. These receptors originate from an adult in good health.

V gene TRBV7-2 combines with J gene TRBJ1-4; unclear D gene. V dropped 1 base and J dropped 8 bases, with 8 bases sitting between them. This CDR3 spans 13 amino acids. Germline V gene sequence: CDR1 SGHTA, CDR2 FQGNSA. DNA of the CDR3: TGTGCCAGCAGCTTAGTATCCGGGGAAAAACTGTTTTTT. Encoded protein: CASSLVSGEKLFF.

The chain carries TRBV5-1 and TRBJ1-2, with D possibly matching TRBD1 (6 bases). V was pared by 0 bases and J by 7 bases, with 16 bases between. Germline V gene sequence: CDR1 SGHRS, CDR2 YFSETQ. CDR3 size: 15 residues. The chain's CDR3 is CASSLEVGGAVGYTF. CDR3 coding DNA: TGCGCCAGCAGCTTGGAGGTCGGGGGGGCCGTTGGCTACACCTTC.

The rearrangement links TRBV16 to TRBJ2-3, with TRBD1 as a possible D gene (5 bases). With 1 base removed from V and 5 bases from J, the gap between germline ends came to 13 bases. The germline CDR1 and CDR2 sequences are KGHSY and FQNENV. CDR3 length: 15 amino acids. Here the CDR3 reads CASSQWRRDEDTQYF. The CDR3 region has the DNA TGTGCCAGCAGCCAATGGCGCAGGGATGAAGATACGCAGTATTTT. The variable domain in full, completed from reference TRBV16 and TRBJ2-3, reads GEEVAQTPKHLVRGEGQKAKLYCAPIKGHSYVFWYQQVLKNEFKFLISFQNENVFDETGMPKERFSAKCLPNSPCSLEIQATKLEDSAVYFCASSQWRRDEDTQYFGPGTRLTVL.

The rearrangement joins TRBV7-9 to TRBJ1-3, with TRBD1 identical over 8 bases. The germline V gene encodes CDR1 SEHNR and CDR2 FQNEAQ (reference sequence). The CDR3 contains 19 residues. Germline trimming cut 5 bases from V and 0 bases from J; bases unmatched to any gene: 15. CDR3 sequence reads: CASSRTRDRMRYSGNTIYF. DNA of the CDR3: TGTGCCAGCAGCCGCACACGGGACAGGATGAGGTACTCTGGAAACACCATATATTTT.

This clone was seen just once. The V gene is TRBV21-1, the J gene TRBJ2-1; TRBD2 is the table's D call and was not checked against the DNA. TRBV21-1 is listed as a pseudogene. The CDR3 spans 14 residues. This CDR3 reads CANKIAGGNNEQFF. CDR3 nucleotide sequence: TGTGCCAACAAAATAGCGGGGGGCAACAATGAGCAGTTCTTC.

This chain links TRBV7-8 with TRBJ1-1; TRBD1 might be the D (5 bases). This CDR3 is built from 15 residues. Germline values: CDR1 SGHVS, CDR2 FQNEAQ. V was pared by 0 bases and J by 5 bases, with 13 bases between. CDR3 protein: CASSLAAGVGTEAFF. The CDR3 DNA reads as TGTGCCAGCAGCTTAGCGGCGGGGGTTGGGACTGAAGCTTTCTTT.

This chain connects TRBV20-1 to TRBJ2-3, with 10 bases matching TRBD2. Trimming cost V 3 bases and J 4 bases; bases outside gene matches: 10. Germline V CDR1 and CDR2: DFQATT, SNEGSKA (reference sequence). This CDR3 comprises 16 residues. The DNA for the CDR3 is TGCAGTGCTAGTATCCCCCTAGCGGGGGTGGCAGATACGCAGTATTTT. Translating gives CSASIPLAGVADTQYF.

J is TRBJ1-3 and V is TRBV28, with 9 positions matching TRBD1. CDR3 length: 12 amino acids. J lost 8 bases, V lost 6 bases, and 2 bases had no gene match. The germline V gene has CDR1 MDHEN and CDR2 SYDVKM. CDR3 protein: CASRDRGDTIYF. CDR3 nucleotide sequence: TGTGCCAGCAGGGACAGGGGTGACACCATATATTTT. The full variable domain, its missing parts supplied by reference TRBV28 and TRBJ1-3, is DVKVTQSSRYLVKRTGEKVFLECVQDMDHENMFWYRQDPGLGLRLIYFSYDVKMKEKGDIPEGYSVSREKKERFSLILESASTNQTSMYLCASRDRGDTIYFGEGSWLTVV.

The chain links TRBV10-3 to TRBJ1-5; D call uncertain. The CDR3 has 13 amino acids. Trimming pared 7 bases from V and 4 bases from J, leaving 11 bases between. Germline-derived CDR1 and CDR2 are ENHRY and SYGVKD. This chain's CDR3 is CAINWETNQPQHF. CDR3 nucleotide sequence: TGTGCCATCAATTGGGAGACGAATCAGCCCCAGCATTTT.

The chain couples TRBV18 to TRBJ1-4; no clear D gene. The CDR3 sequence is 15 residues long. The V gene lost 3 bases and the J gene lost 3 bases, with 11 bases spanning the gap. Germline CDR1 and CDR2: KGHSH and LQKENI. The DNA of the CDR3 is TGTGCCAGCTCACCCCCGGCGGGAGCTAATGAAAAACTGTTTTTT. Translation gives CASSPPAGANEKLFF. Variable domain in full (rest from reference TRBV18 and TRBJ1-4): NAGVMQNPRHLVRRRGQEARLRCSPMKGHSHVYWYRQLPEEGLKFMVYLQKENIIDESGMPKERFSAEFPKEGPSILRIQQVVRGDSAAYFCASSPPAGANEKLFFGSGTQLSVL.

This chain joins TRBV7-3 and TRBJ2-2; D not resolved. Trimming pared 4 bases from V and 6 bases from J, leaving 9 bases between. This CDR3 comprises 13 residues. CDR1 is SGHTA, CDR2 FQGTGA, per germline. Written as DNA, the CDR3 is TGTGCCAGCAGCTCCCCGTTCCCCGGGGAGCTGTTTTTT. Amino acid sequence: CASSSPFPGELFF.

This chain uses TRBV7-2 with TRBJ1-6; D is unclear. Germline CDR1 SGHTA, CDR2 FQGNSA. The CDR3 extends over 13 amino acids. Deletions cut 0 bases from V and 9 bases from J, with 6 bases between. The chain's CDR3 is CASSLARGSPLHF. The CDR3 region has the DNA TGTGCCAGCAGCTTAGCGCGGGGTTCACCCCTCCACTTT.

The rearrangement joins TRBV10-3 to TRBJ1-3; D not resolved. Trimming took off 1 base at V and 3 bases at J, with 1 base between the two ends. Germline V gene data show CDR1 as ENHRY and CDR2 as SYGVKD. The CDR3 consists of 12 residues. CDR3 protein: CAISEFGNTIYF. CDR3 sequence (DNA): TGTGCCATCAGTGAGTTTGGAAACACCATATATTTT.

The rearrangement uses TRBV5-6 and TRBJ1-2, with TRBD1 matching 10 bases. Trimming removed 0 bases from V and 7 bases from J; junction bases left unmatched: 9. Germline CDR1 is SGHDT and CDR2 is YYEEEE. The CDR3 is 16 residues long. In nucleotides, the CDR3 is TGTGCCAGCAGCTTGGCCGGTGGGACAGGGGTGAGTGGCTACACCTTC. It translates to CASSLAGGTGVSGYTF.